This TCR beta chain was sequenced for a study of shared clonotypes between healthy human individuals. Investigators spread the genomic DNA of each subset evenly over several immunoSEQ plates. Profiling relied on immunoSEQ multiplex PCR, and the TCRdb table lists in-frame clones only, not all of them. This table holds hundreds of thousands of clones, around 78% found once. The CDR3 covers 14 residues. The germline V gene has CDR1 ENHRY and CDR2 SYGVKD. After removal of 6 bases from V and 2 bases from J, the junction contained 6 bases not matched to a gene. The unsorted samples had some 90 million PBMCs used for genomic DNA.

This TCR was recovered from a woman in her 40s in good health. Some clones in this sample may be carry-over from other donors' samples. The sample was PBMCs. This sequence joins TRBV10-3 and TRBJ2-7, with TRBD1 matching 8 bases. Here the CDR3 DNA reads TGTGCCATCAGCAAAGGACAGGGTACCTACGAGCAGTACTTC. As protein: CAISKGQGTYEQYF.